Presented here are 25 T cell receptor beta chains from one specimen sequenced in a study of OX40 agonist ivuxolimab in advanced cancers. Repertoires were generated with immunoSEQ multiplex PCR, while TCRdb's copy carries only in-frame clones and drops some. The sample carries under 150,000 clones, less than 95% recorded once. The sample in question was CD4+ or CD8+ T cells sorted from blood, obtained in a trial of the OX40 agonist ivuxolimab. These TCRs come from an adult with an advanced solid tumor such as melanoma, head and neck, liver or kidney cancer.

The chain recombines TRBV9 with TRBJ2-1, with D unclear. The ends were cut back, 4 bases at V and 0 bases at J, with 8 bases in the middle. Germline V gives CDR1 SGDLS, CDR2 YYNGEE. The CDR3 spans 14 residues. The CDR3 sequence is CASSYESSYNEQFF. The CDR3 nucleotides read TGTGCCAGCAGCTATGAGAGCTCCTACAATGAGCAGTTCTTC.

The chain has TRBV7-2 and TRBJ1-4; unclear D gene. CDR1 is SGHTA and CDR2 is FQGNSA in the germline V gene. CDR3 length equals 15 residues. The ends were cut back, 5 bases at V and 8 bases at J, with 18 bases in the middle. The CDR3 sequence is CASSPGPLAGEKLFF. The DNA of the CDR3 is TGTGCCAGCAGCCCAGGACCCCTGGCTGGGGAAAAACTGTTTTTT.

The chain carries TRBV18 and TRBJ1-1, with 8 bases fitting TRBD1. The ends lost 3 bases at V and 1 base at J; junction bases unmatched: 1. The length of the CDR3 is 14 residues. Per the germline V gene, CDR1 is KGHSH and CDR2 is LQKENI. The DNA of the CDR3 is TGTGCCAGCTCACCGACAGGGGAGAACACTGAAGCTTTCTTT. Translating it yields CASSPTGENTEAFF.

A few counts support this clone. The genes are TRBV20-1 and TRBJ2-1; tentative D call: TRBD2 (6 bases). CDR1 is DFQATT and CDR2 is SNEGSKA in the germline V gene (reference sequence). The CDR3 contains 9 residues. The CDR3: CRGGEEQFF. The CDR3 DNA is TGCAGAGGAGGGGAAGAGCAGTTCTTC.

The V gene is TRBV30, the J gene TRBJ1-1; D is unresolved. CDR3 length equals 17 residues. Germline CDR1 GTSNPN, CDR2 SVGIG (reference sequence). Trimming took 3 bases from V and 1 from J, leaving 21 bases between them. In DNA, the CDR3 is TGTGCCTGGAGCGATCTACTACAGAGATATGGGAACACTGAAGCTTTCTTT. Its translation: CAWSDLLQRYGNTEAFF.

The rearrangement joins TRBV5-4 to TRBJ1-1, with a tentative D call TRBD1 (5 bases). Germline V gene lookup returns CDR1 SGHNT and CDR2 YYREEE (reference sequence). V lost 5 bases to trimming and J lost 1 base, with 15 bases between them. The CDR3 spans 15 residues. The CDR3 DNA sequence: TGTGCCAGCAGACTCTTCGGGACCGGGAACACTGAAGCTTTCTTT. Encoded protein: CASRLFGTGNTEAFF.

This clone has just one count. CDR3: CASSTLPGGWTSYEQYF. DNA for the CDR3: TGTGCCAGCAGTACATTACCGGGGGGGTGGACCTCCTACGAGCAGTACTTC. V and J are TRBV28 and TRBJ2-7; 8 positions match TRBD2. This CDR3 contains 17 residues. Germline values: CDR1 MDHEN, CDR2 SYDVKM. The J segment lost 0 bases and the V segment lost 5 bases, leaving 12 bases of the junction unmatched.

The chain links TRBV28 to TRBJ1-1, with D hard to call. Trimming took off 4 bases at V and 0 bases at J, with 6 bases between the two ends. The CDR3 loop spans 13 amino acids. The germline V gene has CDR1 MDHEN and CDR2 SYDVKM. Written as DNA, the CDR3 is TGTGCCAGCAGTTCGACATTGAACACTGAAGCTTTCTTT. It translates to CASSSTLNTEAFF.

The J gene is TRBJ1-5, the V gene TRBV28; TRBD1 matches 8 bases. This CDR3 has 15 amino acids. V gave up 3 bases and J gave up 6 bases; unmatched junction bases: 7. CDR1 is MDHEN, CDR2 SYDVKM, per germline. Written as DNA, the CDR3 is TGTGCCAGCAGTTTTCGTCAGGGGGCTATTCAGCCCCAGCATTTT. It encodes CASSFRQGAIQPQHF.

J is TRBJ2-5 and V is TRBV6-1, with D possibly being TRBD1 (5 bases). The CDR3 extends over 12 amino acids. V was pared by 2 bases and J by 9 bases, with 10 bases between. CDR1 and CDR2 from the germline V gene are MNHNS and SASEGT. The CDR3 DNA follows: TGTGCCAGCAGTGAAACAGGCTCGGCCCAGTACTTC. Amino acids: CASSETGSAQYF.

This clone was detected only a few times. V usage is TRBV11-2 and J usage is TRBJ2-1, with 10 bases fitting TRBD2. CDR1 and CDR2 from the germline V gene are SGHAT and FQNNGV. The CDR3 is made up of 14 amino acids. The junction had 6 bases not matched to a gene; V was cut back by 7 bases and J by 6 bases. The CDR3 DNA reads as TGTGCCAGCACCTGGACTAGCGGCCTCAATGAGCAGTTCTTC. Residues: CASTWTSGLNEQFF.

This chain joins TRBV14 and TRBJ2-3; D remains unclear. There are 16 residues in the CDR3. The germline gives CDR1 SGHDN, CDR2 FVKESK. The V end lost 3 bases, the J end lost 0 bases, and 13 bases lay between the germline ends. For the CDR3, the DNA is TGTGCCAGCAGCCAGGTCACTACAGTGAGCACAGATACGCAGTATTTT. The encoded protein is CASSQVTTVSTDTQYF.

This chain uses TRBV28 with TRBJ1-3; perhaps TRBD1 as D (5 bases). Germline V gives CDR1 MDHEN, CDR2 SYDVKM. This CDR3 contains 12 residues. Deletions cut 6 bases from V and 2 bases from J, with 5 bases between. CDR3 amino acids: CASRTAGNTIYF. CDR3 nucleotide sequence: TGTGCCAGCAGGACAGCTGGAAACACCATATATTTT.

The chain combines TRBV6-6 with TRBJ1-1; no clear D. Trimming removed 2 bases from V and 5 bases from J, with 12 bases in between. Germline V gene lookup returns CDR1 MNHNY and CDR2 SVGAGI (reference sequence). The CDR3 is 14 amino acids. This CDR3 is CASSYEQPPTEAFF. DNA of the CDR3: TGTGCCAGCAGTTACGAACAGCCACCTACTGAAGCTTTCTTT.

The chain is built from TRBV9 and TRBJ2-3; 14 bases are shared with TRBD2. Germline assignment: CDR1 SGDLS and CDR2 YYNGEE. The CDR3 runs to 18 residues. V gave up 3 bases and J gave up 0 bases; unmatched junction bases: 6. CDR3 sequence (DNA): TGTGCCAGCAGCGAGGGGACTAGCGGGGGATCTAGCACAGATACGCAGTATTTT. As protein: CASSEGTSGGSSTDTQYF.

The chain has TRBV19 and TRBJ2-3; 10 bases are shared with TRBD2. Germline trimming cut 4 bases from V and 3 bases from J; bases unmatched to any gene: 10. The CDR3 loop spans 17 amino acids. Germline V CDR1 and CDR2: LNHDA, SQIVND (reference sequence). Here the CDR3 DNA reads TGTGCCAGTAGTAGCCTAGCTAGCGGGAGAGGGACAGATACGCAGTATTTT. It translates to CASSSLASGRGTDTQYF.

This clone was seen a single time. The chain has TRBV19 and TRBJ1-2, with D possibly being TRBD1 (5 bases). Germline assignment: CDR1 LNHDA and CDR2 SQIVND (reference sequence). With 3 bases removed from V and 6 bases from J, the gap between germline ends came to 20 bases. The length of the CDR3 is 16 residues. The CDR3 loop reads CASSMGQGNLGHGYTF. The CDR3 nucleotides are TGTGCCAGTAGTATGGGGCAGGGAAACCTGGGGCATGGCTACACCTTC. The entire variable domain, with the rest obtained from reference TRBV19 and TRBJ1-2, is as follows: DGGITQSPKYLFRKEGQNVTLSCEQNLNHDAMYWYRQDPGQGLRLIYYSQIVNDFQKGDIAEGYSVSREKKESFPLTVTSAQKNPTAFYLCASSMGQGNLGHGYTFGSGTRLTVV.

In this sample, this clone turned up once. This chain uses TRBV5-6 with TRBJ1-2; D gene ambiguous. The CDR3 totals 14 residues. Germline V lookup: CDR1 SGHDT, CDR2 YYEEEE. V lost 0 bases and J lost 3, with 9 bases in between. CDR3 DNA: TGTGCCAGCAGCTTGGCCGAAAGTTACTATGGCTACACCTTC. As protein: CASSLAESYYGYTF.

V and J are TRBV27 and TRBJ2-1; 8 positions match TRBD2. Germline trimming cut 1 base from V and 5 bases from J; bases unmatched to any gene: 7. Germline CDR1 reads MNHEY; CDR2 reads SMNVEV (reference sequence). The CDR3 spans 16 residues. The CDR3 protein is CASSLLFGTSNNEQFF. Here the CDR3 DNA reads TGTGCCAGCAGTTTATTGTTCGGGACTAGTAACAATGAGCAGTTCTTC.

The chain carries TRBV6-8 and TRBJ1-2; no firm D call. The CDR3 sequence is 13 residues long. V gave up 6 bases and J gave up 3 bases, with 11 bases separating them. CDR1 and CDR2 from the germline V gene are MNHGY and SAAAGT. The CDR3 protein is CASSLRVDYGYTF. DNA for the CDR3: TGTGCCAGCAGCTTAAGGGTTGACTATGGCTACACCTTC.

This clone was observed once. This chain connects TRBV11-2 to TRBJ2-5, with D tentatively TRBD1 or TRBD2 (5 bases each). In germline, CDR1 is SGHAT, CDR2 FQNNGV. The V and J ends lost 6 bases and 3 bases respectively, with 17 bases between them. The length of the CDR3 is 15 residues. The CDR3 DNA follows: TGTGCCAGCAGACCGCTCGGGGCTGGGAAAGAGACCCAGTACTTC. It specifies CASRPLGAGKETQYF. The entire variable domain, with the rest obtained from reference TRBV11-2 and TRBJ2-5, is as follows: EAGVAQSPRYKIIEKRQSVAFWCNPISGHATLYWYQQILGQGPKLLIQFQNNGVVDDSQLPKDRFSAERLKGVDSTLKIQPAKLEDSAVYLCASRPLGAGKETQYFGPGTRLLVL.

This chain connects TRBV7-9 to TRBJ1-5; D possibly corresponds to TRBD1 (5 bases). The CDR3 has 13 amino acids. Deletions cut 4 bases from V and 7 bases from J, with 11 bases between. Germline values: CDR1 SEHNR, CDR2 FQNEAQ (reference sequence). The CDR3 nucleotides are TGTGCCAGCAGCTCGGACACCCTCCAGCCCCAGCATTTT. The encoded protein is CASSSDTLQPQHF.

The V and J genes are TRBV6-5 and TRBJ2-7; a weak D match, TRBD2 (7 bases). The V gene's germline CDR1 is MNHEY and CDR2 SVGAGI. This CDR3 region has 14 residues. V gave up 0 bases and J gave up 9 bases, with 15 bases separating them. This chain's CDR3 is CASSYSEQGLWQYF. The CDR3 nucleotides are TGTGCCAGCAGTTACTCGGAACAGGGACTATGGCAGTACTTC.

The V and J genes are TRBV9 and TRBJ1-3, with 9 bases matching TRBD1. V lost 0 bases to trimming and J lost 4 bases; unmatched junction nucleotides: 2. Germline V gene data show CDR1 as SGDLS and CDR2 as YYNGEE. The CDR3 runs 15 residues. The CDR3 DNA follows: TGTGCCAGCAGCGTAGCTGGACAGGGGGGAAACACCATATATTTT. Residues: CASSVAGQGGNTIYF.

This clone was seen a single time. CDR3 region: CASRAGVAFTAGNTIYF. CDR3 DNA: TGTGCCAGTAGGGCAGGGGTTGCCTTTACGGCTGGAAACACCATATATTTT. The chain has TRBV19 and TRBJ1-3, with a tentative D call TRBD1 (6 bases). The germline V gene encodes CDR1 LNHDA and CDR2 SQIVND (reference sequence). V gave up 6 bases and J gave up 2 bases, with 20 bases separating them. This CDR3 comprises 17 residues.